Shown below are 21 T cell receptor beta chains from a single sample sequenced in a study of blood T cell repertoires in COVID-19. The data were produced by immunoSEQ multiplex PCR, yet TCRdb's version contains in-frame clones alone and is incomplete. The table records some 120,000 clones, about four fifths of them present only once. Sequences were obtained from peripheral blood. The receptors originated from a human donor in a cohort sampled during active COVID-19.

For the CDR3, the DNA is TGTGCCAGCAGTACCCGGCGACAGGGTTCGTCAGGAAACACCATATATTTT. Protein sequence: CASSTRRQGSSGNTIYF. The chain is built from TRBV28 and TRBJ1-3; 7 bases are a match to TRBD1. Losses at the gene ends were 5 bases for V and 4 bases for J; bases not matched to a gene: 14. Germline V gives CDR1 MDHEN, CDR2 SYDVKM. The CDR3 spans 17 residues.

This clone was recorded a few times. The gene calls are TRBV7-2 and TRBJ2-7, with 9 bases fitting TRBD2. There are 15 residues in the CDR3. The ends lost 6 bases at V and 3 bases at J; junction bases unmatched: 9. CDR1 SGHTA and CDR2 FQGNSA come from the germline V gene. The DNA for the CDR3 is TGTGCCAGCAGAACATCCGGGACTAGCAACTACGAGCAGTACTTC. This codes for CASRTSGTSNYEQYF.

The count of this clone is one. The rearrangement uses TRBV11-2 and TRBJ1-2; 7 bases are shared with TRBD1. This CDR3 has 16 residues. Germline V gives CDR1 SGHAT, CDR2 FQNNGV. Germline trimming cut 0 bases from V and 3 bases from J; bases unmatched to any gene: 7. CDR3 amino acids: CASSLEGTASYYGYTF. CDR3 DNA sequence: TGTGCCAGCAGCTTAGAGGGGACAGCGAGTTACTATGGCTACACCTTC.

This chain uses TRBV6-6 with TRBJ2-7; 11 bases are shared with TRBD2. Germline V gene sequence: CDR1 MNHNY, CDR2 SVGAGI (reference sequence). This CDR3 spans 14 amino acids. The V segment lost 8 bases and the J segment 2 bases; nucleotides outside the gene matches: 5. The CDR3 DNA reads TGTGCCAGCCTCGGACTAGCGGGCACCTACGAGCAGTACTTC. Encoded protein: CASLGLAGTYEQYF.

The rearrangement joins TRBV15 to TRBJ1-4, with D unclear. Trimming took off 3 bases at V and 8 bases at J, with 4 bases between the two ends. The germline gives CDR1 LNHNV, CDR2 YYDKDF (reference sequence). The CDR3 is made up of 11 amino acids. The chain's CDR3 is CATSSLEKLFF. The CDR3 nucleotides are TGTGCCACCAGCAGCCTCGAAAAACTGTTTTTT.

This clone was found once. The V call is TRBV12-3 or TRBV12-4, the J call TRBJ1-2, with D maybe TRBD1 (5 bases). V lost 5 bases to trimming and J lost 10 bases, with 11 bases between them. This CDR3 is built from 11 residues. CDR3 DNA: TGTGCCAGCAGTGCCCGACAGATCTACACCTTC. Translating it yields CASSARQIYTF.

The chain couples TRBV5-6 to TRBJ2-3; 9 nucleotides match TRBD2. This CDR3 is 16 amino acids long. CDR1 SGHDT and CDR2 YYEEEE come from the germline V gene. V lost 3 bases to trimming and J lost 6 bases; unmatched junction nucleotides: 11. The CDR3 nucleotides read TGTGCCAGCAGCTCCTCCCCGGGACTAGCTGCTGATACGCAGTATTTT. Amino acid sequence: CASSSSPGLAADTQYF.

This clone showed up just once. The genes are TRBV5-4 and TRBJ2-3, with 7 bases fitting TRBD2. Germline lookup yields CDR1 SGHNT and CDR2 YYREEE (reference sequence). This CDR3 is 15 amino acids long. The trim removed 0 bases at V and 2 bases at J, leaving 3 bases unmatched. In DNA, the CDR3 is TGTGCCAGCAGCTTGGCCAGCGGGGACACAGATACGCAGTATTTT. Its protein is CASSLASGDTDTQYF. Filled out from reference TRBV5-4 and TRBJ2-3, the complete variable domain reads ETGVTQSPTHLIKTRGQQVTLRCSSQSGHNTVSWYQQALGQGPQFIFQYYREEENGRGNFPPRFSGLQFPNYSSELNVNALELDDSALYLCASSLASGDTDTQYFGPGTRLTVL.

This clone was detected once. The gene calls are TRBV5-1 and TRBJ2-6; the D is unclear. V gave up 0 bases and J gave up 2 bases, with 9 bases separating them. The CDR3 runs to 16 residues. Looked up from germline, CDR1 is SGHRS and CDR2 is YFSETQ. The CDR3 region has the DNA TGCGCCAGCAGCTTGGATCGGCAGGCTGGGGCCAACGTCCTGACTTTC. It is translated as CASSLDRQAGANVLTF.

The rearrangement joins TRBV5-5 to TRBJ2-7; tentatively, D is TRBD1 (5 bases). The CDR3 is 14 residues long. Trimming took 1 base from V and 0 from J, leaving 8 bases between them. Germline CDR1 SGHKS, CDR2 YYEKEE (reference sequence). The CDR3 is CASSLQGSSYEQYF. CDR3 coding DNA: TGTGCCAGCAGCTTGCAGGGTAGCTCCTACGAGCAGTACTTC.

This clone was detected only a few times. CDR3 sequence reads: CASSSLVGYEQYF. The DNA for the CDR3 is TGTGCCAGCAGTTCACTAGTTGGCTACGAGCAGTACTTC. The rearrangement joins TRBV12-3 or TRBV12-4 to TRBJ2-7, with D possibly TRBD2 on 5 matching bases. The CDR3 spans 13 residues. Trimming pared 4 bases from V and 3 bases from J, leaving 10 bases between.

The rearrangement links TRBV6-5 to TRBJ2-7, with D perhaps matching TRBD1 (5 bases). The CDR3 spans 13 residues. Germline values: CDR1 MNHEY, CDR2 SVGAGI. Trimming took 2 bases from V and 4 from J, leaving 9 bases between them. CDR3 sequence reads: CASSYTPGYEQYF. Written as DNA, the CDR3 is TGTGCCAGCAGTTACACCCCAGGGTACGAGCAGTACTTC.

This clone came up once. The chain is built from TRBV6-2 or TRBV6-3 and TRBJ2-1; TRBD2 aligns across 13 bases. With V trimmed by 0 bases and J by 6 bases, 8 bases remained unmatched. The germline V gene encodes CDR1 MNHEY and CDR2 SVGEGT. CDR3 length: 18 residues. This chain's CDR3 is CASSYSRTSGGAINEQFF. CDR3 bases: TGTGCCAGCAGTTACTCCCGAACTAGCGGGGGGGCGATCAATGAGCAGTTCTTC.

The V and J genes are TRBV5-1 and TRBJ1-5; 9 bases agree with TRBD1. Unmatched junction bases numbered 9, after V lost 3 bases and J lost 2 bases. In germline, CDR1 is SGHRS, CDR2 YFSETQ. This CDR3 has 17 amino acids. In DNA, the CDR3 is TGCGCCAGCAGCTCCACGAAACAGGGGGCTGGCAATCAGCCCCAGCATTTT. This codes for CASSSTKQGAGNQPQHF.

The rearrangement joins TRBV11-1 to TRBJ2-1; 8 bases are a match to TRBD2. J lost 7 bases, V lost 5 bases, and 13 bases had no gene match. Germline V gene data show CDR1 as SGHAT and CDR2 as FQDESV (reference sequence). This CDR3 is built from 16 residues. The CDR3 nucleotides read TGTGCCAGCAGCCCTACCACCGGGAGGGCCTGGAATGAGCAGTTCTTC. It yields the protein CASSPTTGRAWNEQFF.

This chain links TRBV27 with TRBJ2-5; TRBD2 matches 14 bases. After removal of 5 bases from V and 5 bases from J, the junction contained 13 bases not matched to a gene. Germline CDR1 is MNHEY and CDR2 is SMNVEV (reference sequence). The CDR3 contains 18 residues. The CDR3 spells CASSQLGLAGELWETQYF. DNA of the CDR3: TGTGCCAGCAGTCAACTGGGACTAGCGGGAGAACTATGGGAGACCCAGTACTTC.

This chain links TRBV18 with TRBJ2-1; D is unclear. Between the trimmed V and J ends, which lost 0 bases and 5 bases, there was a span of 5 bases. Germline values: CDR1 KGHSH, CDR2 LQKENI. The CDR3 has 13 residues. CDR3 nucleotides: TGTGCCAGCTCACCACCACCGGACAATGAGCAGTTCTTC. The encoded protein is CASSPPPDNEQFF.

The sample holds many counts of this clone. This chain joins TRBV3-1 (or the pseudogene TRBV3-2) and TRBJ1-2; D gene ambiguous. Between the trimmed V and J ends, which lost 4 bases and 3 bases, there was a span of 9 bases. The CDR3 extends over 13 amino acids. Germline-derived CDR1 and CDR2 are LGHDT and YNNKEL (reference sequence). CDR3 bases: TGTGCCAGCAGCCGTGCGGTGGACTATGGCTACACCTTC. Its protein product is CASSRAVDYGYTF.

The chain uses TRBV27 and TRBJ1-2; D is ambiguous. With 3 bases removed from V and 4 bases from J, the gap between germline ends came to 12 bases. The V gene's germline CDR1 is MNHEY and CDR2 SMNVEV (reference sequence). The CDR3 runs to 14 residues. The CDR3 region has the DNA TGTGCCAGCAGTTTGTCGTTGGCGGGCTATGGCTACACCTTC. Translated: CASSLSLAGYGYTF.

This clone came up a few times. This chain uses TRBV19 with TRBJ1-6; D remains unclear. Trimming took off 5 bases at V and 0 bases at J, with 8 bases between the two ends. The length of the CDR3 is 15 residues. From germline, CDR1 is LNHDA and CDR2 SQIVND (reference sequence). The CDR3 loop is CASSQQSSYNSPLHF. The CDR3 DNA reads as TGTGCCAGTAGTCAACAGAGCTCCTATAATTCACCCCTCCACTTT.

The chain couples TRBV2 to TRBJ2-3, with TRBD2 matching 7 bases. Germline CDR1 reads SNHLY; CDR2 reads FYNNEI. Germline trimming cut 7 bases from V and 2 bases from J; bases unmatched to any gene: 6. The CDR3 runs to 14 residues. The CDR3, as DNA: TGTGCCAGCAAGTCTAGCGGTAACACAGATACGCAGTATTTT. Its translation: CASKSSGNTDTQYF.